This T cell receptor (beta chain) was captured by sequencing in a study of cytomegalovirus exposure and HLA in healthy donors (dated by TCRdb to 2016 to 2017). Looking at the study overall: In an earlier analysis of 450 to 750 of the donors, approximately 300 Gb of sequence data and some 120 million unique TCR beta sequences from roughly 200 million T cells were reported. An early release covering over 500 HLA-typed donors comprised 300 to 350 gigabases of sequencing data and 85 million or so unique TCR sequences. The genetic ancestry cluster associated with self-reported Caucasian donors included 80% to 90% of the 398 genotyped donors. The aim of the study was to test whether cataloging public T cell receptors could identify signatures of past pathogen exposure. The study used immunosequencing to profile the T cell repertoires of some 600 subjects and linked those repertoires to cytomegalovirus serostatus. In addition to the first cohort of hundreds of subjects, a separate validation cohort of 120 different subjects was used. To predict cytomegalovirus infection status, the study brought together high-throughput TCR immunosequencing, statistical association of individual TCRs with disease status, and machine learning. A later analysis re-analyzed previously published TCR beta repertoires from approximately 670 donors and added high-resolution HLA genotyping to study TCR occurrence patterns. Rather than using new phenotypic data, the later analysis identified candidate immune exposures from TCR beta sequences and from how often those sequences occurred across donors. In an earlier analysis of 550 to 700 of the donors, high-throughput TCR beta sequencing was used to judge whether each TCR beta V gene segment behaved as functional or pseudogenic. Donor age, sex, ethnicity and CMV serostatus were collected together with the repertoire data. In a later genetic analysis, genome-wide SNP genotypes for about 65% of the roughly 670 donors were used, and that subset was treated as a discovery cohort. Every discovery cohort repertoire had been produced on one sequencing platform. HLA typing covered class I and class II loci at four-digit resolution. Typing coverage differed by locus: A, B, C, DRB1 and DQB1 were typed in roughly 620-640 donors, DQA1 in about 560, DPA1 in around 600, and DPB1 in roughly 470. Four to six DR-DQ haplotypes were handled as single units for association and clustering, since linkage in the cohort was strong. Among some 400 genotyped donors of the cohort, an average of approximately 240,000 unique TCR beta nucleotide sequences were sequenced per donor, 15% to 20% of them non-productive. The full study reports these points: In a later analysis, HLA-associated TCR beta chains showed more clonal expansion and lower generation probabilities than non-associated chains that were equally common. In an earlier analysis of about 550 of the donors, most TCR beta V segments were observed in productive rearrangements about 90% or about 30% of the time, broadly matching IMGT annotations. About 17 rarely observed V segments, including chromosome 9 orphons, were excluded from the earlier analysis of just under 600 of the donors because counts were too low. According to a later genetic analysis, donors in an Asian-associated ancestry cluster had fewer N-insertions in productive TCRs than the approximately 700-donor mean. Cytomegalovirus status was reported to be diagnosed by the classifier with high specificity and sensitivity in both the original and validation cohorts. A further reported finding was that TCR beta sequences accurately predicted the HLA-A and HLA-B alleles for most subjects in the first cohort. Correlated functional status among segregating V segments might be attributable to linkage disequilibrium, but an unknown experimental factor could not be ruled out. The authors suggested that the approach could potentially be extended to other disease states and immunological phenotypes. HLA typing was unavailable for some donors at each locus, so association tests used only the typed subset. In a later analysis, more than 15,000 TCR beta sequences were associated with specific HLA alleles at a false discovery rate of 0.05. The study gave a list of more than 150 TCR beta chains associated with cytomegalovirus. Immune exposure information for the cohort was limited to CMV serostatus. In vitro tests confirmed that a few of the cytomegalovirus-associated TCR beta chains recognize cytomegalovirus antigens. A later analysis found that most CMV-associated TCR beta chains appeared HLA-restricted, with HLA associations seemingly driven largely by CMV exposure. The cohort was sequenced for TCR beta chains only, and without alpha or paired-chain data the features that could be detected were limited. A later analysis found that TCR association rates varied across HLA loci, with DRB1 alleles showing the most associated TCRs and HLA-C alleles the fewest. Assigning TCR associations to individual alleles was difficult when HLA alleles, especially DR and DQ, strongly co-occurred. A cluster of highly shared sequence variants was judged likely to be a technical artifact of the sequencing pipeline. V-gene and J-gene trimming of TCR beta chains was associated with a missense DCLRE1C variant in a later genetic analysis, and the association was replicated in an independent cohort. Roughly uniform sequencing depth across donors was assumed in presence/absence analyses, although this assumption may not hold. Most TCR sequences were seen in very few donors, while some public TCRs were found in many individuals. The 87-base-pair reads could not distinguish some IMGT-functional V segments, including TRBV6-2 and TRBV6-3, so those segments were excluded. A later analysis reported that several top co-occurrence clusters appeared linked to parvovirus B19, influenza, CMV and Epstein-Barr virus.

Based on the germline V gene, the CDR1 and CDR2 sequences are SGHRS and YFSETQ. Including the terminal cysteine and phenylalanine, the CDR3 comprises 15 residues. CDR3 DNA is the only sequence kept; it has 45 bases, read in frame from the first base. The V end loses 0 bases and the J end loses 1 base, and a stretch of 10 bases separates them. In total, around 600 healthy bone marrow donors made up the cohort. Cohort members were all nominally healthy when sampled, although unrecorded immune exposures were likely present. The donor was CMV seronegative and belonged to the group of 352 seronegative cohort members. A peripheral blood sample was provided by each donor, and peripheral blood mononuclear cells were used for TCR beta sequencing. The Qiagen DNeasy Blood Extraction Kit was used to extract genomic DNA from the blood cell samples. Library creation used the immunoSEQ multiplex PCR assay. The multiplex PCR relied on a mix of 60 forward primers for TCR Vbeta segments and 13 reverse primers for TCR Jbeta segments. The CDR3 region of rearranged TCR beta genes was amplified from genomic DNA by a multiplex PCR assay. Amplified TCR beta libraries were sequenced as 87-base-pair reads on the Illumina HiSeq System. As for the authors' bioinformatics: A later analysis counted some 74 million unique TCR beta chains across the 650 to 700 repertoires, and 9.5 million to 11 million of these chains were shared by at least two donors. To remove PCR and sequencing errors, raw reads were error-corrected and collapsed into unique sequences using a nearest-neighbor algorithm that merged closely related sequences. CDR3 sequences were aligned to IMGT reference sequences to assign V, D and J gene segments. Each retained sequence needed at least a six-nucleotide match to both a V gene segment and a J gene segment. A rearrangement counted as productive if the CDR3 had no stop codons and remained in frame with V and J, and every other rearrangement counted as non-productive. Following IMGT convention, CDR3 was defined as the stretch from the second conserved V-encoded cysteine up to the conserved J-encoded phenylalanine. The earlier analysis of fewer than 700 of the donors excluded sequences that lacked an unambiguous match to a single V gene segment. In an earlier analysis of roughly 500 of the donors, V segments were called functional above 56.7% productive rearrangements and were called segregating when the between-donor standard deviation exceeded 5%. A statistical classification framework was built to diagnose cytomegalovirus status from the catalog of TCR beta chain sequences. V and J gene assignment, in a later analysis, came from comparing TCR nucleotide sequences with IMGT/GENE-DB human TR gene sequences. The TCRdist pipeline was used in a later analysis to assign CDR3 sequences and most-parsimonious VDJ recombination scenarios. In a later analysis, each TCR beta chain was defined by its CDR3 amino acid sequence together with its V-gene family, and reads lacking a unique V-gene family were excluded. In a later analysis, 550 to 650 highly shared, low-generation-probability nucleotide sequences were removed to address suspected cross-contamination and a sequencing artifact. In a later analysis, a clonal expansion index was calculated for each public chain from normalized within-repertoire ranks of inferred template counts. In a later analysis, generation probabilities were computed using a VDJ recombination model fitted to out-of-frame rearrangements, and the results were checked against IGoR. In a later analysis, hypergeometric tests were used to score TCR-TCR, TCR-HLA and TCR-CMV co-occurrence, with a repertoire-size bias correction applied to TCR pairs. In a later analysis, false discovery rates were estimated by permuting HLA or CMV assignments 20 times. In a later analysis, co-occurring TCRs were grouped with DBSCAN, and TCRdist sequence similarity was added when clustering was performed within HLA-allele-positive subsets. Repertoires with fewer than 30,000 or more than 120,000 public chains, plus five repertoires with anomalous nucleotide sharing, were excluded from co-occurrence clustering. As stored in TCRdb, this immuneACCESS dataset retains in-frame rearrangements with V and J assigned. A fraction of the clones does not appear; measured against another copy, unresolved V genes explain less than half of the discrepancy, and the remainder lacks a known reason. V, J and clone size derive from that table, while D and trimming were established from the DNA sequence. The sample table includes under 45,000 clones. The top ten constitute just under 4% of the sample.

On this clone: There is no known antigen for this receptor.

This receptor was taken from a male donor in good health and CMV-seronegative. The sequencing sample was made of PBMCs. This sequence uses TRBV5-1 and TRBJ2-5, with the D gene not clear enough to name. In nucleotides, the sequence is TGCGCCAGCAGCTTGGGAGCGCTGTCCCAAGAGACCCAGTACTTC. Translated, it gives CASSLGALSQETQYF.